Presented here are 20 T cell receptor beta chains from one specimen sequenced in a study of cytomegalovirus exposure and HLA in healthy donors. The PCR employed 60 Vbeta primers together with 13 Jbeta primers. This table comes from immunoSEQ multiplex PCR, and its TCRdb copy is limited to in-frame clones, with some not included. The sample includes approximately 180,000 clones, 70% to 85% of them seen just once. Sample: PBMCs. The source is a woman aged 30 to 39 in good health and CMV-seropositive.

This clone was found a few times. The chain uses TRBV6-1 and TRBJ2-7; TRBD2 might be the D (5 bases). CDR1 and CDR2 from the germline V gene are MNHNS and SASEGT. The CDR3 is 13 amino acids. V dropped 7 bases and J dropped 7 bases, with 17 bases sitting between them. The CDR3 is CASTRGPTGEQYF. The CDR3 region has the DNA TGTGCCAGCACCCGAGGACCAACGGGGGAGCAGTACTTC.

The chain uses TRBV18 and TRBJ1-1; 7 bases map to TRBD1. This CDR3 has 15 amino acids. Germline V gene sequence: CDR1 KGHSH, CDR2 LQKENI. V lost 8 bases, J lost 1 base, and 10 bases stayed unmatched. The CDR3 DNA reads TGTGCCAGCCGAACAACGACAGGGACGAACACTGAAGCTTTCTTT. Translation gives CASRTTTGTNTEAFF.

The rearrangement links TRBV18 to TRBJ2-5, with 8 bases identical to TRBD1. The germline CDR1 and CDR2 sequences are KGHSH and LQKENI. CDR3 length: 12 residues. The V segment lost 6 bases and the J segment 7 bases; nucleotides outside the gene matches: 4. The CDR3 protein is CASSPGTGTQYF. CDR3 in DNA: TGTGCCAGCTCCCCCGGGACAGGGACCCAGTACTTC.

The chain is built from TRBV14 and TRBJ1-2; D is ambiguous. This CDR3 has 14 amino acids. V lost 4 bases, J lost 3 bases, and 12 bases lay in between. The germline V gene encodes CDR1 SGHDN and CDR2 FVKESK. The CDR3 bases are TGTGCCAGCAGCCCCCTCTCGGGGTACTATGGCTACACCTTC. It specifies CASSPLSGYYGYTF.

The chain links TRBV25-1 to TRBJ2-7, with a possible D match to TRBD1 (5 bases). Trimming left V 6 bases short and J 4 bases short, with 13 bases between. Germline CDR1 and CDR2: MGHDK and SYGVNS. The CDR3 is made up of 13 amino acids. CDR3 sequence: CASRGLTGYEQYF. As DNA, the CDR3 is TGTGCCAGCAGGGGGCTCACAGGTTACGAGCAGTACTTC.

V is TRBV19 and J is TRBJ1-5; D not resolved. Germline V gives CDR1 LNHDA, CDR2 SQIVND (reference sequence). The V end was cut by 1 base, the J end by 6 bases, with 7 bases between. This CDR3 is built from 13 residues. The CDR3 is CASSIATGQPQHF. The CDR3, as DNA: TGTGCCAGTAGTATAGCTACGGGTCAGCCCCAGCATTTT.

A few counts support this clone. The chain is built from TRBV7-2 and TRBJ2-3; TRBD1 might be the D (6 bases). The V gene's germline CDR1 is SGHTA and CDR2 FQGNSA. This CDR3 comprises 12 residues. V lost 3 bases to trimming and J lost 7 bases, with 8 bases between them. CDR3 coding DNA: TGTGCCAGCAGCTTGGACAGAAATACGCAGTATTTT. It translates to CASSLDRNTQYF.

For the CDR3, the DNA is TGTGCCAGCAGCTTGGTGGGGGGGACGGGGGAGCAGTACTTC. Amino acids: CASSLVGGTGEQYF. The rearrangement uses TRBV5-6 and TRBJ2-7; 7 nucleotides match TRBD2. Germline CDR1 reads SGHDT; CDR2 reads YYEEEE. Trimming cost V 0 bases and J 7 bases; bases outside gene matches: 7. The CDR3 length is 14 residues.

This clone was picked up one time. The rearrangement uses TRBV19 and TRBJ1-4; TRBD1 might be the D (5 bases). Trimming removed 3 bases at V and 6 bases at J, with 14 bases between. Germline V gene data show CDR1 as LNHDA and CDR2 as SQIVND (reference sequence). The CDR3 is 15 amino acids. The CDR3 loop reads CASSIGAGLDEKLFF. In nucleotides, the CDR3 is TGTGCCAGTAGTATTGGTGCGGGGCTGGATGAAAAACTGTTTTTT.

V is TRBV7-8 and J is TRBJ2-3; 7 nucleotides match TRBD1. Trimming took 5 bases from V and 1 from J; bases not matched to a gene: 6. This CDR3 contains 15 residues. Looked up from germline, CDR1 is SGHVS and CDR2 is FQNEAQ. The CDR3 spells CASSVGQPRTDTQYF. DNA of the CDR3: TGTGCCAGCAGCGTGGGACAGCCACGCACAGATACGCAGTATTTT.

The gene calls are TRBV28 and TRBJ2-7; no definite D call. Germline CDR1 MDHEN, CDR2 SYDVKM. CDR3 size: 13 residues. The V end was cut by 6 bases, the J end by 5 bases, with 14 bases between. CDR3 sequence reads: CASRSLNLHEQYF. The CDR3 region has the DNA TGTGCCAGCAGGTCCCTAAACCTTCACGAGCAGTACTTC.

The J gene is TRBJ1-2, the V gene TRBV28; D gene unclear. V was pared by 3 bases and J by 5 bases, with 13 bases between. The germline gives CDR1 MDHEN, CDR2 SYDVKM. The CDR3 extends over 14 amino acids. The CDR3 reads CASSFLEEGYGYTF. CDR3 in DNA: TGTGCCAGCAGTTTTCTGGAGGAAGGATATGGCTACACCTTC.

This clone was seen only a few times. This chain connects TRBV25-1 to TRBJ2-2, with TRBD2 identical over 10 bases. V was clipped by 3 bases and J by 7 bases; unmatched bases: 8. Germline CDR1 and CDR2: MGHDK and SYGVNS. The CDR3 is 16 residues long. CDR3 region: CASSDQGLAPNGELFF. The CDR3, as DNA: TGTGCCAGCAGTGATCAGGGACTAGCGCCTAACGGGGAGCTGTTTTTT.

This chain links TRBV11-1 with TRBJ2-3, with TRBD2 matching 11 bases. Germline assignment: CDR1 SGHAT and CDR2 FQDESV (reference sequence). With V trimmed by 8 bases and J by 4 bases, 8 bases remained unmatched. This CDR3 region has 15 residues. The CDR3 DNA reads as TGTGCCAGCTCCTTTCTAGCGGGAGGCCCAGATACGCAGTATTTT. This gives the protein CASSFLAGGPDTQYF. Combining the CDR3 with reference TRBV11-1 and TRBJ2-3 gives the whole variable domain EAEVAQSPRYKITEKSQAVAFWCDPISGHATLYWYRQILGQGPELLVQFQDESVVDDSQLPKDRFSAERLKGVDSTLKIQPAELGDSAMYLCASSFLAGGPDTQYFGPGTRLTVL.

The CDR3 loop is CASSPLADNEQFF. In nucleotides, the CDR3 is TGTGCCAGCTCACCACTCGCAGACAATGAGCAGTTCTTC. The chain is built from TRBV18 and TRBJ2-1; no reliable D call. Per germline, CDR1 KGHSH and CDR2 LQKENI. Trimming took off 1 base at V and 5 bases at J, with 6 bases between the two ends. The CDR3 is 13 residues long.

The chain links TRBV7-3 to TRBJ2-6; D gene uncertain. This CDR3 comprises 16 residues. Trimming removed 0 bases from V and 0 bases from J, with 6 bases in between. The germline CDR1 and CDR2 sequences are SGHTA and FQGTGA. CDR3 region: CASSLTPLSGANVLTF. CDR3 in DNA: TGTGCCAGCAGCTTAACCCCACTCTCTGGGGCCAACGTCCTGACTTTC.

In this sample, this clone turned up once. The chain employs TRBV5-4 and TRBJ1-4; possibly TRBD1 for D (5 bases). V lost 5 bases and J lost 6, with 17 bases in between. In germline, CDR1 is SGHNT, CDR2 YYREEE (reference sequence). The CDR3 covers 15 residues. CDR3 loop: CASSPGGAGYEKLFF. CDR3 sequence (DNA): TGTGCCAGCAGTCCAGGTGGGGCAGGGTATGAAAAACTGTTTTTT.

The gene calls are TRBV2 and TRBJ2-7; 8 nucleotides agree with TRBD2. V lost 11 bases to trimming and J lost 5 bases; unmatched junction nucleotides: 8. The CDR3 consists of 12 residues. The V gene's germline CDR1 is SNHLY and CDR2 FYNNEI. The chain's CDR3 is CAGSGSADEQYF. The CDR3 bases are TGTGCCGGAAGCGGGAGTGCAGACGAGCAGTACTTC. The full variable domain, rest sourced from reference TRBV2 and TRBJ2-7, is EPEVTQTPSHQVTQMGQEVILRCVPISNHLYFYWYRQILGQKVEFLVSFYNNEISEKSEIFDDQFSVERPDGSNFTLKIRSTKLEDSAMYFCAGSGSADEQYFGPGTRLTVT.

The chain is built from TRBV28 and TRBJ2-1; D remains unclear. CDR3 length: 10 residues. Looked up from germline, CDR1 is MDHEN and CDR2 is SYDVKM. The V gene lost 10 bases and the J gene lost 10 bases, with 11 bases spanning the gap. CDR3 sequence reads: CATYRAEQFF. As DNA, the CDR3 is TGTGCCACCTATCGCGCGGAGCAGTTCTTC.

This clone was detected only a few times. The rearrangement joins TRBV28 to TRBJ2-7; D remains unclear. The CDR3 is made up of 11 amino acids. Germline CDR1 MDHEN, CDR2 SYDVKM. V was trimmed by 10 bases and J by 2 bases, leaving 9 bases between them. The CDR3: CATVKTYEQYF. Here the CDR3 DNA reads TGTGCCACCGTTAAAACCTACGAGCAGTACTTC.